Detailed here is one T cell receptor beta chain. What it recognizes is unknown. Other nucleotide sequences in the sample specify the same CDR3. Germline values: CDR1 SGHRS, CDR2 YFSETQ. V lost 0 bases and J lost 4, with 3 bases in between. The CDR3 has 12 amino acids. The data were obtained in a study of beta chain features in type 1 diabetes. Study-wide results and limits: PCR could preferentially amplify shorter templates, alike in patients and controls.

The study reverse transcribed the entire isolated RNA, so it sequenced expressed TCRB transcripts. Method: immunoSEQ multiplex PCR; TCRdb's copy keeps in-frame clones and lacks some. The top ten clones hold about 0.06% of a sample with 450,000 to 600,000 clones, approximately 30% of them seen once. The sample taken for sequencing was naive CD4+ T cells from blood. The source of this sequence is a man aged 18 to 29 in good health. The chain employs TRBV5-1 and TRBJ2-3; unclear D gene. The CDR3: CASSLVPDTQYF. CDR3 in DNA: TGCGCCAGCAGCTTGGTTCCAGATACGCAGTATTTT.